The next 4 T cell receptor beta chains were all read from a single sample in a study of cytomegalovirus exposure and HLA in healthy donors (dated by TCRdb to 2016 to 2017). Libraries were made using the immunoSEQ multiplex PCR assay. For the multiplex PCR, a mixture combining 60 forward primers for TCR Vbeta segments and 13 reverse primers for TCR Jbeta segments was used. Imported from immuneACCESS, the table was reduced by TCRdb to in-frame sequences with V and J called. These copies leave out some clones; in studies compared against another copy, an unresolved V gene accounts for under half, and the cause of the remainder is not known. This sample comprises some 130,000 clones, about 87% of them detected only once. 4% to 6.5% of the sample lies in the top ten. The sample taken for sequencing was PBMCs. The receptors here all came from a young woman in good health and CMV-seronegative.

The V call is TRBV7-2, the J call TRBJ2-5, with D possibly TRBD1 on 5 matching bases. CDR1 is SGHTA, CDR2 FQGNSA, per germline. Trimming cost V 1 base and J 5 bases, with 11 bases left between them. The CDR3 length is 14 residues. In DNA, the CDR3 is TGTGCCAGCAGCTTAGGGACAAGAGTCGAGACCCAGTACTTC. It translates to CASSLGTRVETQYF.

This chain links TRBV28 with TRBJ1-5, with TRBD1 as a possible D gene (6 bases). Trimming left V 7 bases short and J 0 bases short, with 25 bases between. The CDR3 totals 19 residues. Germline-derived CDR1 and CDR2 are MDHEN and SYDVKM. CDR3 coding DNA: TGTGCCAGCACCACCTTGGGGCAGGGGAGACTACTTAGCAATCAGCCCCAGCATTTT. Its translation is CASTTLGQGRLLSNQPQHF.

The chain links TRBV4-2 to TRBJ1-5, with a possible D match to TRBD1 (5 bases). The CDR3 loop spans 15 amino acids. The germline gives CDR1 LGHNA, CDR2 YNFKEQ. V was trimmed by 0 bases and J by 2 bases, leaving 8 bases between them. CDR3 residues: CASSQETGGNQPQHF. The CDR3 nucleotides are TGTGCCAGCAGCCAAGAAACAGGTGGCAATCAGCCCCAGCATTTT.

The CDR3, as DNA: TGCGCCAGCAGGGAGAGACAGGGGTGGAATGAGCAGTTCTTC. Translation gives CASRERQGWNEQFF. The chain carries TRBV5-1 and TRBJ2-1; 8 bases match TRBD1. With 5 bases clipped from V and 7 bases from J, the junction kept 8 bases outside the gene matches. This CDR3 spans 14 amino acids. Germline V lookup: CDR1 SGHRS, CDR2 YFSETQ. The full variable domain, rest sourced from reference TRBV5-1 and TRBJ2-1, is KAGVTQTPRYLIKTRGQQVTLSCSPISGHRSVSWYQQTPGQGLQFLFEYFSETQRNKGNFPGRFSGRQFSNSRSEMNVSTLELGDSALYLCASRERQGWNEQFFGPGTRLTVL.